This T cell receptor (beta chain) was retrieved from a study of CXCR3-negative and CXCR3-positive naive CD8 T cells. Germline assignment: CDR1 KGHDR and CDR2 SFDVKD. This CDR3 comprises 17 residues. The authors prepared UMI-labeled TRB cDNA libraries by 5' RACE. TCRdb reprocessed the 5' RACE reads and stores each CDR3 protein as one record, lacking DNA. Recorded for this sample: 45,000 to 60,000 distinct CDR3 sequences. The chain uses TRBV24-1 and TRBJ2-1; TCRdb's D call, TRBD1, is unchecked because there is no DNA. The sequence came from a human donor in good health. Some clones in this sample may be carry-over from other donors' samples. The sequencing sample was made of naive CXCR3- CD8+ T cells from blood. As to subset: CD45RO-CCR7+CD27+CD95- naive CD8+ T cells lacking CXCR3 (TNR3-). The CDR3 here is CATSDRSDRGLNNEQFF.